This T cell receptor beta chain was captured by sequencing in a study of T cells in tuberculosis. The table came from immunoSEQ multiplex PCR; TCRdb's copy has only in-frame clones and leaves some out. The table has more than 35,000 clones, roughly 94% seen once. J gave up 2 bases and V 4 bases, and 8 bases lay outside the gene matches. There are 16 residues in the CDR3. The germline V gene has CDR1 SGHNT and CDR2 YYREEE (reference sequence). Indicated time point: new active TB diagnosis, blood taken before or within 7 days of starting treatment. This chain joins TRBV5-4 and TRBJ2-3; 9 nucleotides match TRBD2. The source material was PBMCs, sampled at tuberculosis diagnosis. This clonotype originated in an adult with tuberculosis. The CDR3 spells CASSIRLAADTDTQYF. The CDR3 DNA is TGTGCCAGCAGCATTCGACTAGCGGCGGACACAGATACGCAGTATTTT.